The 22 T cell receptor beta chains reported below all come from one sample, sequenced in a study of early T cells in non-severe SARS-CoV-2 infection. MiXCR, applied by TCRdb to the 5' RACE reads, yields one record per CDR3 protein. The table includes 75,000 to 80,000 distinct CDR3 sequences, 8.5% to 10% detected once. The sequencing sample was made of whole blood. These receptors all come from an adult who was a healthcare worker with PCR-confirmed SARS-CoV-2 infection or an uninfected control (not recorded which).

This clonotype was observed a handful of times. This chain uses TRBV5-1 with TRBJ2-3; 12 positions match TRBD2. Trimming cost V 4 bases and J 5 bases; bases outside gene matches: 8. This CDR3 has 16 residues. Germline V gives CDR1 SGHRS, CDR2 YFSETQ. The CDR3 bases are TGCGCCAGCAGCCCGGAGACTAGCGGGAGAATAGATACGCAGTATTTT. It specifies CASSPETSGRIDTQYF. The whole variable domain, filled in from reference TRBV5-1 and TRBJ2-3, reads KAGVTQTPRYLIKTRGQQVTLSCSPISGHRSVSWYQQTPGQGLQFLFEYFSETQRNKGNFPGRFSGRQFSNSRSEMNVSTLELGDSALYLCASSPETSGRIDTQYFGPGTRLTVL.

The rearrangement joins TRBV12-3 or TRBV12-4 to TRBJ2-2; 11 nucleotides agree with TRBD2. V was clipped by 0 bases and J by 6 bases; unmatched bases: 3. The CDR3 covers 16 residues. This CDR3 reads CASSLASGRAPGELFF. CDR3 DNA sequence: TGTGCCAGCAGTTTAGCTAGCGGGAGGGCCCCCGGGGAGCTGTTTTTT.

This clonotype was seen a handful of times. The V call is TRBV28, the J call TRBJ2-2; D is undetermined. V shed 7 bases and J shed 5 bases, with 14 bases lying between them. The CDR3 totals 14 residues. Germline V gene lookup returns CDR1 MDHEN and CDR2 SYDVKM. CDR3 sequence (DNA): TGTGCCAGCACTTTCGTAGCAAAAACCGGGGAGCTGTTTTTT. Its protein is CASTFVAKTGELFF.

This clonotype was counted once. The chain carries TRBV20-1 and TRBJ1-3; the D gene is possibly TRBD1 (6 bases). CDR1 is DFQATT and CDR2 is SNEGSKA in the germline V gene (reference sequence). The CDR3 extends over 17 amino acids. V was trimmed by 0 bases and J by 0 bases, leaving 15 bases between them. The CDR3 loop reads CSARDRRQAISGNTIYF. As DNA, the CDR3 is TGCAGTGCTAGAGACCGGCGACAGGCGATCTCTGGAAACACCATATATTTT.

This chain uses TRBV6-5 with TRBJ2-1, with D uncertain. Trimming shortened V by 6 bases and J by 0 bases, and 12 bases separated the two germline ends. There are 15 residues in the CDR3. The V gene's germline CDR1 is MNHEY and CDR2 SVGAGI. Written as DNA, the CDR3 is TGTGCCAGCAGCCTCGTTCTGAGCTCCTACAATGAGCAGTTCTTC. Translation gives CASSLVLSSYNEQFF.

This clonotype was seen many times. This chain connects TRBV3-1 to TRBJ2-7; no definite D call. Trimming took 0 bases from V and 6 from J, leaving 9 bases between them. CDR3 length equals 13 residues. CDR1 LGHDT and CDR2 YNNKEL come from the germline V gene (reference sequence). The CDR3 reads CASSQDVTGEQYF. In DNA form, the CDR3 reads TGTGCCAGCAGCCAAGATGTGACGGGCGAGCAGTACTTC.

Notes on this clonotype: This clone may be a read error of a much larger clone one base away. The CDR3 DNA reads as TGTGCCAGCAGCTTGGCACCGACCAAAAACATTCAGTACTTC. As protein: CASSLAPTKNIQYF. This chain uses TRBV11-2 with TRBJ2-4; D remains ambiguous. The CDR3 is made up of 14 amino acids. The ends were cut back, 3 bases at V and 2 bases at J, with 8 bases in the middle. Germline CDR1 is SGHAT and CDR2 is FQNNGV.

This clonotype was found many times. CDR3 in amino acids: CASSLKGLPGGYFYEQFF. CDR3 coding DNA: TGTGCCAGCAGCTTAAAAGGGCTCCCAGGGGGCTATTTCTATGAGCAGTTCTTC. This chain links TRBV11-1 with TRBJ2-1; TRBD1 matches at 8 bases. This CDR3 is built from 18 residues. CDR1 and CDR2 from the germline V gene are SGHAT and FQDESV (reference sequence). Trimming removed 2 bases from V and 8 bases from J; junction bases left unmatched: 17.

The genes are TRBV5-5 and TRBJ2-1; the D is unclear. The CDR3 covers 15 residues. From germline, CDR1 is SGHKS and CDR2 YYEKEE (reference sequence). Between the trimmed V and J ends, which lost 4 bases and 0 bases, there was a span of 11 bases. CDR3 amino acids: CASSRASSSYNEQFF. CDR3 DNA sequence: TGTGCCAGCAGCAGAGCGTCGAGCTCCTACAATGAGCAGTTCTTC.

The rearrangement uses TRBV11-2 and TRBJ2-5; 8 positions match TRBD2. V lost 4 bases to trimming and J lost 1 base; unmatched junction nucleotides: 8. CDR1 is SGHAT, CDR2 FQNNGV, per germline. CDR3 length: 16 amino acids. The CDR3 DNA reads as TGTGCCAGCAGCTCGGGCGGGAGGAGCTTCCAAGAGACCCAGTACTTC. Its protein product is CASSSGGRSFQETQYF.

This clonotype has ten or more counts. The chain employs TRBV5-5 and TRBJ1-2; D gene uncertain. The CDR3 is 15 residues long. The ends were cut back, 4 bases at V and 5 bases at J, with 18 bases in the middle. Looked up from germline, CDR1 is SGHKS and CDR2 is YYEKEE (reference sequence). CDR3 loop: CASSREQQDLYGYTF. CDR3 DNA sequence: TGTGCCAGCAGCCGCGAGCAGCAGGACCTTTATGGCTACACCTTC.

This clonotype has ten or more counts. CDR3 protein: CASSQDRAGAQADTQYF. The CDR3, as DNA: TGCGCCAGCAGCCAAGATAGGGCGGGAGCTCAAGCAGATACGCAGTATTTT. The chain is built from TRBV4-1 and TRBJ2-3; TRBD2 matches 7 bases. Germline CDR1 and CDR2: MGHRA and YSYEKL. V trimming: 0 bases; J trimming: 4 bases; junction bases outside the gene matches: 10. CDR3 length: 17 residues.

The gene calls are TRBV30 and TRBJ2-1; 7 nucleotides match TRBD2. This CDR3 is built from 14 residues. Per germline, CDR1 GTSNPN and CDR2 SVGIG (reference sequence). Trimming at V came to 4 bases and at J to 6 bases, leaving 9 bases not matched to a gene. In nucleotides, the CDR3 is TGTGCCTGGATCCCCCGACTAGCCCTCAATGAGCAGTTCTTC. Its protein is CAWIPRLALNEQFF.

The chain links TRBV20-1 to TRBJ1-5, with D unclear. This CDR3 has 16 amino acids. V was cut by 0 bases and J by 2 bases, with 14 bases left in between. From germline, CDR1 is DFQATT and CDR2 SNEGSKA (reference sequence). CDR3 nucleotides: TGCAGTGCTAGAGATCGAGTCCGTGGGGGCAATCAGCCCCAGCATTTT. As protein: CSARDRVRGGNQPQHF.

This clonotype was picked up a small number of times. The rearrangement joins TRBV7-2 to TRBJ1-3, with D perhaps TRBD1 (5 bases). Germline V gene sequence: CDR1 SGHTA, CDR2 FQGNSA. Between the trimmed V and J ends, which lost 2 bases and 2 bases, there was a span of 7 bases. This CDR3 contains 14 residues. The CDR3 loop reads CASSLTRAGNTIYF. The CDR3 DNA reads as TGTGCCAGCAGCTTAACCAGGGCTGGAAACACCATATATTTT.

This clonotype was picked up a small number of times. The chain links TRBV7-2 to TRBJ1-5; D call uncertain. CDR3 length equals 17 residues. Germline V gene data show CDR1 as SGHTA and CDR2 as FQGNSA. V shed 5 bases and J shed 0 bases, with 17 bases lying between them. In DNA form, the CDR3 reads TGTGCCAGCAGCCCGGAGGGTGCCCCGTATAGCAATCAGCCCCAGCATTTT. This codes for CASSPEGAPYSNQPQHF.

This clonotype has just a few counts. This CDR3 reads CASSQRVGRTDTQYF. The CDR3 nucleotides are TGTGCCAGCAGCCAAAGGGTCGGGCGCACAGATACGCAGTATTTT. J is TRBJ2-3 and V is TRBV3-1; D gene unclear. Germline V gene lookup returns CDR1 LGHDT and CDR2 YNNKEL (reference sequence). The V end was cut by 2 bases, the J end by 1 base, with 10 bases between. The CDR3 is made up of 15 amino acids.

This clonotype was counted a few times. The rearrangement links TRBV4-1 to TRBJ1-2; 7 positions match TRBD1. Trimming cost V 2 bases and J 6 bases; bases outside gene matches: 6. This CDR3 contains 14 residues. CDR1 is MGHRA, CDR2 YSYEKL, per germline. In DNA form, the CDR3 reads TGCGCCAGCAGCCAACAACAGGGGAAGAATGGCTACACCTTC. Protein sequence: CASSQQQGKNGYTF.

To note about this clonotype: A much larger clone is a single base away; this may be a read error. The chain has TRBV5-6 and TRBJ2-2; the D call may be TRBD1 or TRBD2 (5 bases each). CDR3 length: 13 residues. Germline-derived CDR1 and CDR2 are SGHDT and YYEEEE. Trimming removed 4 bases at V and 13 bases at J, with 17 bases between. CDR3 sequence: CASSRDLVKVLFF. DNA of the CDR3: TGTGCCAGCAGCCGGGACCTCGTGAAGGTGCTGTTTTTT.

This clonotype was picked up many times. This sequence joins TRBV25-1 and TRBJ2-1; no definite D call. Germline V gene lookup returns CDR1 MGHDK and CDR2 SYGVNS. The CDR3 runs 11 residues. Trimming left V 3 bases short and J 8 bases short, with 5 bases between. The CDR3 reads CASSEGYEQFF. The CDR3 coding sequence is TGTGCCAGCAGTGAGGGCTATGAGCAGTTCTTC. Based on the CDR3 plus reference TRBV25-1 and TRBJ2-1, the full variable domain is EADIYQTPRYLVIGTGKKITLECSQTMGHDKMYWYQQDPGMELHLIHYSYGVNSTEKGDLSSESTVSRIRTEHFPLTLESARPSHTSQYLCASSEGYEQFFGPGTRLTVL.

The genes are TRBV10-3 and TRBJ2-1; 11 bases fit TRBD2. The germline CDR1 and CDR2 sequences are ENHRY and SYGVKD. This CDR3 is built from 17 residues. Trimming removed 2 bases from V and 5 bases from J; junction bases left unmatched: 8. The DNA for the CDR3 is TGTGCCATCAGTGAGACTAGCGGGAGTACAGCCGACAATGAGCAGTTCTTC. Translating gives CAISETSGSTADNEQFF.

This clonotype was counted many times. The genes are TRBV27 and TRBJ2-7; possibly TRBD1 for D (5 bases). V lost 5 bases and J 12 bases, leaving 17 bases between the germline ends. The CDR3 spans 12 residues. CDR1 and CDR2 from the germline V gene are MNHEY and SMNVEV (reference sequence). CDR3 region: CASSTQSRGLYF. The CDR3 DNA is TGTGCCAGCAGTACACAGTCAAGGGGTCTGTACTTC.